These T cell receptor beta chains were read from a single sample in a study of cytomegalovirus exposure and HLA in healthy donors. Method: immunoSEQ multiplex PCR; TCRdb's copy keeps in-frame clones and lacks some. The sample has under 300,000 clones, 80% to 90% seen once. Specimen: PBMCs. The receptors stem from a woman aged 18-30 years in good health and CMV-seronegative. Each CDR3 is given with its conserved first and last residue.

v_call,j_call,cdr3_aa
TRBV2,TRBJ2-5,CASSEGTGHQETQYF
TRBV28,TRBJ1-1,CASSFGRRLDFGTEAFF
TRBV9,TRBJ2-5,CASSVGEGGQETQYF
TRBV15,TRBJ2-2,CATSRGLATGELFF
TRBV7-2,TRBJ2-1,CASSLVGLNEQFF
TRBV6-5,TRBJ2-7,CASRIDSSYEQYF
TRBV11-2,TRBJ2-1,CASSWGPESYNEQFF
TRBV30,TRBJ2-1,CAWSVRSAMGRYNEQFF
TRBV7-6,TRBJ2-1,CASSLVSPQGNNEQFF
TRBV6-5,TRBJ1-2,CASSYSLGAGGYGYTF
TRBV18,TRBJ2-7,CASSPRDSIYEQYF
TRBV30,TRBJ2-1,CAWSVGEYNEQFF
TRBV2,TRBJ1-2,CASSGPGMLNYGYTF
TRBV10-3,TRBJ2-1,CAISETSGRSYNEQFF
TRBV5-1,TRBJ2-1,CASSYAGTSGRPQFF
TRBV11-3,TRBJ2-2,CASTTHEGGELFF
TRBV4-1,TRBJ2-7,CASSQVGGTLYEQYF
TRBV29-1,TRBJ1-1,CSVLASNTEAFF
TRBV6-1,TRBJ2-1,CASSEVRASEQFF
TRBV28,TRBJ1-2,CASSSPGTGDLRGGYTF
TRBV5-1,TRBJ2-1,CASSLEGGRAGNEQFF
TRBV18,TRBJ2-7,CASSPGNSWSGEQYF
TRBV10-1,TRBJ2-5,CASSATLSETQYF
TRBV27,TRBJ1-2,CASSSTGGGSGYTF
TRBV19,TRBJ2-7,CASSLGEREYEQYF
TRBV7-6,TRBJ1-2,CASSRTIGGGGYTF
TRBV29-1,TRBJ2-2,CSARIREGTGELFF
TRBV7-8,TRBJ2-2,CASTISHRTGELFF
TRBV5-6,TRBJ2-4,CASSLMTGGIQYF
TRBV5-1,TRBJ1-3,CASSKGQEKGNTIYF
TRBV2,TRBJ1-5,CASSPRLDTSNQPQHF
TRBV18,TRBJ2-2,CASSPLGGANTGELFF
TRBV19,TRBJ1-2,CASSPPGGALGYTF
TRBV9,TRBJ2-3,CASSTGDVRATSGSTDTQYF
TRBV28,TRBJ2-7,CASSLFTARTGRVHDSYF
TRBV9,TRBJ2-6,CASSLQGYGANVLTF
TRBV12-2,TRBJ1-5,CASRSPGQAINQPQHF
TRBV5-1,TRBJ2-7,CASSLAVSGGLSSYEQYF
TRBV28,TRBJ2-2,CASSPSGSGTGELFF
TRBV6-5,TRBJ2-5,CASSYSTNRGGTQYF
TRBV6-1,TRBJ2-7,CASYDFGEQYF
TRBV2,TRBJ1-5,CASRVQGASQPQHF
TRBV7-9,TRBJ2-5,CASSLGTGGDETQYF
TRBV28,TRBJ2-5,CASSPLGTGTMETQYF
TRBV5-1,TRBJ2-7,CASSSGLAGGYEQYF
TRBV6-5,TRBJ1-4,CASSYRPGLNLEKLFF
TRBV28,TRBJ1-3,CASSLAGFLGNTIYF
TRBV30,TRBJ2-3,CAWRPAGESDTQYF
TRBV19,TRBJ1-1,CASSISAGGGEAFF
TRBV4-3,TRBJ1-5,CASSPWDRGDNQPQHF
TRBV27,TRBJ2-3,CASSLSAGGAYTQYF
TRBV6-4,TRBJ2-2,CASSNLGQGRPGELFF